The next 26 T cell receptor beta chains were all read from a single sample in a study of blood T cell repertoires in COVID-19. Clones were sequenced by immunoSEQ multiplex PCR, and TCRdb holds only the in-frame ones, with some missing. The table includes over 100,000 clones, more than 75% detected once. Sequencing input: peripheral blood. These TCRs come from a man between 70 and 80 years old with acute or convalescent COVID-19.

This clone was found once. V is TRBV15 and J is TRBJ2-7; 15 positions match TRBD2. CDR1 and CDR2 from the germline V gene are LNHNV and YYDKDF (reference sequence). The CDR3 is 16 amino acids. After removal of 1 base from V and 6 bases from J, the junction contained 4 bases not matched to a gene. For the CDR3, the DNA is TGTGCCACCAGCAGAGTCGCGGGACTAGCGGGAGGCGAGCAGTACTTC. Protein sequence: CATSRVAGLAGGEQYF.

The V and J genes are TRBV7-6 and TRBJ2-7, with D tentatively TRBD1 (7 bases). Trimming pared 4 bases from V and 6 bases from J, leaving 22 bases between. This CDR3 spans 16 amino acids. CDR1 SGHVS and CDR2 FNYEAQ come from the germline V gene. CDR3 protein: CASSSSQGGAFSEQYF. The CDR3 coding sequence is TGTGCCAGCAGCTCGTCCCAGGGGGGCGCTTTCTCCGAGCAGTACTTC.

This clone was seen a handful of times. The CDR3 spells CASSFTPTGGDNEQFF. For the CDR3, the DNA is TGCGCCAGCAGCTTTACCCCGACCGGGGGGGACAATGAGCAGTTCTTC. This chain uses TRBV5-1 with TRBJ2-1, with 8 positions matching TRBD2. In germline, CDR1 is SGHRS, CDR2 YFSETQ. With V trimmed by 2 bases and J by 5 bases, 9 bases remained unmatched. The CDR3 has 16 amino acids.

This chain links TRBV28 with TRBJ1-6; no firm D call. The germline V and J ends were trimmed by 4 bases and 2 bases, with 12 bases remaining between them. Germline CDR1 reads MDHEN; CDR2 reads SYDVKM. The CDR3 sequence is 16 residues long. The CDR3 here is CASSSGGDPYNSPLHF. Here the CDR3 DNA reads TGTGCCAGCAGTTCGGGAGGCGACCCCTATAATTCACCCCTCCACTTT.

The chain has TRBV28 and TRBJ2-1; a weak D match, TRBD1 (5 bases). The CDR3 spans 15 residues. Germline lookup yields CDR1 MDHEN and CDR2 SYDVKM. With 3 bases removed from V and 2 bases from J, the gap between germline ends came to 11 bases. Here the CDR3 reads CASSLGRSAYNEQFF. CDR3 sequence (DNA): TGTGCCAGCAGTTTGGGGCGGAGTGCCTACAATGAGCAGTTCTTC. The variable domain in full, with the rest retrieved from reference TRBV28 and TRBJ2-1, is DVKVTQSSRYLVKRTGEKVFLECVQDMDHENMFWYRQDPGLGLRLIYFSYDVKMKEKGDIPEGYSVSREKKERFSLILESASTNQTSMYLCASSLGRSAYNEQFFGPGTRLTVL.

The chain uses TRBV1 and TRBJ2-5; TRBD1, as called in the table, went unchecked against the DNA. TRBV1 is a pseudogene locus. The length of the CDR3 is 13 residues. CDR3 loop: CTSSQGRGKTQYF. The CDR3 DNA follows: TGCACCAGCAGCCAAGGCAGGGGAAAGACCCAGTACTTC.

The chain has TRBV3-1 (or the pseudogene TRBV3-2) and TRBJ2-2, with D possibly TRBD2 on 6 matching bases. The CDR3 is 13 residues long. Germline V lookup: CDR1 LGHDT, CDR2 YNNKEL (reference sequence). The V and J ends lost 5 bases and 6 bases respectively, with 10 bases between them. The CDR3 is CASSYRRAGELFF. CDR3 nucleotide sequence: TGTGCCAGCAGCTACCGGAGGGCCGGGGAGCTGTTTTTT.

The CDR3: CASSWTGLGSGNTIYF. The CDR3 coding sequence is TGCGCCAGCAGCTGGACAGGATTGGGCTCTGGAAACACCATATATTTT. The chain is built from TRBV5-1 and TRBJ1-3; 7 bases align to TRBD1. Germline lookup yields CDR1 SGHRS and CDR2 YFSETQ. CDR3 length equals 16 residues. Unmatched junction bases numbered 6, after V lost 3 bases and J lost 0 bases.

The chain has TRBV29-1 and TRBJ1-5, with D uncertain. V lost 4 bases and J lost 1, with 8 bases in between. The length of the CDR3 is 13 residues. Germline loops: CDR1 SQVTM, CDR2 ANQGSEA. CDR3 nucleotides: TGCAGCGTTGGGAGTGCGAGCAATCAGCCCCAGCATTTT. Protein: CSVGSASNQPQHF. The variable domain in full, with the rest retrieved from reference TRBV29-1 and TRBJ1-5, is SAVISQKPSRDICQRGTSLTIQCQVDSQVTMMFWYRQQPGQSLTLIATANQGSEATYESGFVIDKFPISRPNLTFSTLTVSNMSPEDSSIYLCSVGSASNQPQHFGDGTRLSIL.

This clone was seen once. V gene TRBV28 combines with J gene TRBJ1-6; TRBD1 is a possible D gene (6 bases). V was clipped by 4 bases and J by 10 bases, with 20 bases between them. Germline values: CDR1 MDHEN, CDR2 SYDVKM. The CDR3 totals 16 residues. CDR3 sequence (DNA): TGTGCCAGCAGTTCTATTGGTCGGGCAGGGGAATCACCCCTCCACTTT. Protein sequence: CASSSIGRAGESPLHF.

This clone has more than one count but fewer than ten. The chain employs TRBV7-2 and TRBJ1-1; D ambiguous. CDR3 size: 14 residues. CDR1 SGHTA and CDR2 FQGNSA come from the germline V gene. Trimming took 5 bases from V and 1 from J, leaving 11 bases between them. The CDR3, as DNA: TGTGCCAGCAGCGTTACAGTGAGGAACACTGAAGCTTTCTTT. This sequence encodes CASSVTVRNTEAFF.

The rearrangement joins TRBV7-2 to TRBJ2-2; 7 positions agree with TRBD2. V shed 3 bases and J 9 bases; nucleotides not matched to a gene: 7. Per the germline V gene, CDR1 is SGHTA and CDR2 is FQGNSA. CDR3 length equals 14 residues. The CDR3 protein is CASSFGRGGRELFF. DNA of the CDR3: TGTGCCAGCAGCTTCGGTCGGGGAGGGAGGGAGCTGTTTTTT.

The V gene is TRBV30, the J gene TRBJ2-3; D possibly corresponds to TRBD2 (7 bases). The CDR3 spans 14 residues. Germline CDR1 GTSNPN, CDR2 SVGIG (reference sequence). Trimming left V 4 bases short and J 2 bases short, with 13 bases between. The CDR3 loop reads CAWMEGGFTDTQYF. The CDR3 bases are TGTGCCTGGATGGAGGGGGGGTTCACAGATACGCAGTATTTT.

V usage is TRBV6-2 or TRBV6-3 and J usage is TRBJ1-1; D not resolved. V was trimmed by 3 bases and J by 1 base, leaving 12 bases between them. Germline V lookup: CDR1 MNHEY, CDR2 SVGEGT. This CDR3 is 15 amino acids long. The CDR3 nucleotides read TGTGCCAGCAGTTATATCTACGGGAAGAACACTGAAGCTTTCTTT. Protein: CASSYIYGKNTEAFF.

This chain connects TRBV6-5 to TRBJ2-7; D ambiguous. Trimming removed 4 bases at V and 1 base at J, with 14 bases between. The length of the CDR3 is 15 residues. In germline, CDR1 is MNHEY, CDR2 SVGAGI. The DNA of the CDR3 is TGTGCCAGCAGTTCCACCGGAATGCGGTCCTACGAGCAGTACTTC. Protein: CASSSTGMRSYEQYF.

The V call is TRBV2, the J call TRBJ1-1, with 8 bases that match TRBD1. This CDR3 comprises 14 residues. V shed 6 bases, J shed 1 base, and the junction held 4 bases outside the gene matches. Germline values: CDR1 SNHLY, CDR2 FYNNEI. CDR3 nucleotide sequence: TGTGCCAGCAGACACGACAGGGGGAACACTGAAGCTTTCTTT. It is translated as CASRHDRGNTEAFF.

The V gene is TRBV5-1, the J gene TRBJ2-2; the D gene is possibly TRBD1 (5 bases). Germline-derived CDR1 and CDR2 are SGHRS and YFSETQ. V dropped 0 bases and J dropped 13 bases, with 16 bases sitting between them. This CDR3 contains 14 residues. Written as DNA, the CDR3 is TGCGCCAGCAGCTTGGCCCTGGGGCAGGGAAGGCTGTTTTTT. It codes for CASSLALGQGRLFF.

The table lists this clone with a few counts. Written as DNA, the CDR3 is TGTGCCAGCAGCTTACTGGCGGGACGGGAGAGCCTTGCTAACTATGGCTACACCTTC. Protein: CASSLLAGRESLANYGYTF. The V gene is TRBV7-8, the J gene TRBJ1-2, with D tentatively TRBD1 (5 bases). V was trimmed by 2 bases and J by 0 bases, leaving 22 bases between them. Germline V CDR1 and CDR2: SGHVS, FQNEAQ. The CDR3 totals 19 residues.

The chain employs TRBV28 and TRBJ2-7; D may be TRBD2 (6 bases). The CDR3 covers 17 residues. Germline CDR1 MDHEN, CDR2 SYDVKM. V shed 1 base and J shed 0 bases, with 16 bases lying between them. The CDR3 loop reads CASSLFPGVRSSYEQYF. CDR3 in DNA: TGTGCCAGCAGTTTATTCCCGGGGGTCCGGAGCTCCTACGAGCAGTACTTC. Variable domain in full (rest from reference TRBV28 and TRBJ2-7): DVKVTQSSRYLVKRTGEKVFLECVQDMDHENMFWYRQDPGLGLRLIYFSYDVKMKEKGDIPEGYSVSREKKERFSLILESASTNQTSMYLCASSLFPGVRSSYEQYFGPGTRLTVT.

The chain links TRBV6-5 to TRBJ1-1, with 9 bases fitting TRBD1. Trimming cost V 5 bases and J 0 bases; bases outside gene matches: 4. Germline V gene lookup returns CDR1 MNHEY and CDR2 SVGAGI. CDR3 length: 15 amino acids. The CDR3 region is CASSRTGVVNTEAFF. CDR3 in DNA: TGTGCCAGCAGTCGGACAGGGGTAGTGAACACTGAAGCTTTCTTT.

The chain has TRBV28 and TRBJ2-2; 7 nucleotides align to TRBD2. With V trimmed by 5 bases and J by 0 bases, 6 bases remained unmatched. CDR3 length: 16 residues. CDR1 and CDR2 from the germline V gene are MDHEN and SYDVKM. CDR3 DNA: TGTGCCAGCAGTGCTCTGAGCGGGACGAACACCGGGGAGCTGTTTTTT. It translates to CASSALSGTNTGELFF.

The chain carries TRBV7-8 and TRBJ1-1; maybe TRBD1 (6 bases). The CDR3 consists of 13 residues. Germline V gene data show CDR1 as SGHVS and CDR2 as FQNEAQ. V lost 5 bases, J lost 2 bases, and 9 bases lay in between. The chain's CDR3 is CASSLQGNTEAFF. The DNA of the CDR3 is TGTGCCAGCAGCCTACAGGGAAACACTGAAGCTTTCTTT.

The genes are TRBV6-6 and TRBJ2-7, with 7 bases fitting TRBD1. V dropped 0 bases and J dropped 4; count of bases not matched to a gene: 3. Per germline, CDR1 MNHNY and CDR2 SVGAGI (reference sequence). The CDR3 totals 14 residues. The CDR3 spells CASSYSGGEYEQYF. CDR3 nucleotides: TGTGCCAGCAGTTACTCAGGGGGCGAGTACGAGCAGTACTTC.

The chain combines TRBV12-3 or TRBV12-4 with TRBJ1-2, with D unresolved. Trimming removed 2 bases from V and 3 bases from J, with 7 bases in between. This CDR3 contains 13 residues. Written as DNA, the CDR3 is TGTGCCAGCAGTTTACCGGGTGACTATGGCTACACCTTC. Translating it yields CASSLPGDYGYTF.

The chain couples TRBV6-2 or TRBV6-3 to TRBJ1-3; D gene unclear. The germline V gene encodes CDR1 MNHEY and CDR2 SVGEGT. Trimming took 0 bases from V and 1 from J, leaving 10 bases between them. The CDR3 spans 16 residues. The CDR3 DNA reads TGTGCCAGCAGTTACTCGAGATCCGGGTCTGGAAACACCATATATTTT. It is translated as CASSYSRSGSGNTIYF.

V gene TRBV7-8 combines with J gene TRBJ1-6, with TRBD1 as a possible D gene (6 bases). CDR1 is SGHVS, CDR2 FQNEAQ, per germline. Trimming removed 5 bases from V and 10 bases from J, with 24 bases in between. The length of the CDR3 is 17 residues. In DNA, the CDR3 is TGTGCCAGCAGCCCACGACTTTTGGCAGGGGAAGGCTCACCCCTCCACTTT. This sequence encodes CASSPRLLAGEGSPLHF. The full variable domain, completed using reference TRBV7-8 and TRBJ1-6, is GAGVSQSPRYKVAKRGQDVALRCDPISGHVSLFWYQQALGQGPEFLTYFQNEAQLDKSGLPSDRFFAERPEGSVSTLKIQRTQQEDSAVYLCASSPRLLAGEGSPLHFGNGTRLTVT.